This is a list of T cell receptor beta chains from one sample in a study of shared clonotypes between healthy human individuals. Sequenced by immunoSEQ multiplex PCR; TCRdb stores in-frame clones only, minus some. The sample has just over 2,000,000 clones, 85% to 95% seen once. The sample was naive CD8+ T cells sorted from blood. The receptors originated from a man younger than 35 in good health. Each CDR3 is given with its conserved first and last residue. Each record gives: V gene, CDR3 protein.

>TRBV10-3
CAIGIDTQYF
>TRBV2
CASSQGENTEAFF
>TRBV7-9
CASSLKGTDEQFF
>TRBV4-2
CASSQDRPASSYNSPLHF
>TRBV9
CASSDPRRTDTQYF
>TRBV19
CASSSTGVGELFF
>TRBV27
CASSLSPWGSGANVLTF
>TRBV6-1
CASAYPGQETGYTF
>TRBV25-1
CASSDQSDEQFF
>TRBV29-1
CSVEERGHPYEQYF
>TRBV27
CASSLSRGGLSNQPQHF
>TRBV7-9
CASTWDRDTEAFF
>TRBV2
CASSPRAQETQYF
>TRBV4-1
CASRAGGSSSSYEQYF
>TRBV27
CASSLQGQGQPQHF
>TRBV7-8
CASSLADGFSTQYF
>TRBV4-1
CASSQAGVDGYTF
>TRBV7-9
CASMNPGQSTDTQYF
>TRBV6-5
CASNGPASTDTQYF
>TRBV5-6
CASSPGQQQETQYF
>TRBV10-1
CASSRTHDANTDTQYF
>TRBV5-6
CASSSRGRVDEQYF
>TRBV2
CAILDSLYNEQFF
>TRBV16
CASSLGGFGNQPQHF
>TRBV5-6
CASSIAPGWGTSDTQYF
>TRBV11-2
CASQNLEVTQYF
>TRBV28
CASSWPGGNSPLHF
>TRBV30
CAWRGPNQPQHF
>TRBV7-9
CASSRQGGYEQYF
>TRBV27
CASSLSGLNQPQHF
>TRBV9
CASSVVKSDYNEQFF
>TRBV11-2
CASSFEGAGAYNEQFF
>TRBV7-8
CASSQGLAGAPQETQYF
>TRBV4-2
CASSPRSSGSYEQYF
>TRBV19
CVSKRDLTGELFF
>TRBV5-6
CASSFSDSVDEQYF
>TRBV5-1
CASSWRGTSGTSTDTQYF
>TRBV6-1
CASVDRGSRVEQYF
>TRBV5-6
CASSLGNSYEQYF
>TRBV9
CASSGYGGTDTQYF
>TRBV7-9
CASSLWASGTGELFF
>TRBV7-9
CASSLDMAGPMETQYF
>TRBV7-9
CASSPGAEGKYNEQFF
>TRBV11-2
CASSYTSGGDYEQYF
>TRBV28
CASSLGTSYEQYF
>TRBV7-6
CASSLSGGEQYF
>TRBV19
CASTHLGQPPNQPQHF
>TRBV5-1
CASTGDPYGETQYF
>TRBV4-1
CASSQGPMTFQQFF
>TRBV11-2
CASSLGPLTGNTIYF
>TRBV30
CAWVNGQGTIQYF
>TRBV10-3
CAISESEGLEYNEQFF
>TRBV14
CASSQVDSHTEAFF
>TRBV21-1
CASSKAPSWGGCTEAFF
>TRBV9
CASSVSGGLTEAFF